This TCR beta chain derives from a study of blood T cell repertoires in COVID-19. Whole-study context: Whether acute or convalescent, the COVID-19 samples came from the United States, Italy and Spain. Sample material is recorded as cDNA or gDNA derived from T cells, B-cell-depleted T cells, or PBMCs.

Original analysis: Amplification of reference gene primers was used by the study to estimate nucleated cell counts. Sequencing used immunoSEQ multiplex PCR; TCRdb keeps in-frame clones, though not all of them. V and J calls and clone size are those listed in that table; D and trimming were worked out from the DNA. This sample yields some 260,000 clones, of which 70% to 90% are seen a single time; about 3% belongs to the top ten. The CDR3 is 14 amino acids. The germline V gene has CDR1 PRHDT and CDR2 FYEKMQ (reference sequence). Unmatched junction bases numbered 5, after V lost 4 bases and J lost 8 bases.

The chain links TRBV13 to TRBJ1-4, with 9 bases aligning to TRBD1. The sample consisted of peripheral blood. The TCR originated in a man younger than 35 with active or convalescent COVID-19. CDR3 coding DNA: TGTGCCAGCAGCTCCGGGACAGGGTACGAAAAACTGTTTTTT. The encoded protein is CASSSGTGYEKLFF. The full variable domain, completed using reference TRBV13 and TRBJ1-4, is AAGVIQSPRHLIKEKRETATLKCYPIPRHDTVYWYQQGPGQDPQFLISFYEKMQSDKGSIPDRFSAQQFSDYHSELNMSSLELGDSALYFCASSSGTGYEKLFFGSGTQLSVL.